This T cell receptor beta chain was sequenced in a study of T-cell reconstitution after alpha-beta-depleted transplantation in children (dated by TCRdb to 2016 to 2017). The study in broad terms: T-cell immune reconstitution after TCRalphabeta/CD19-depleted allogeneic hematopoietic cell transplantation in children was quantitatively tracked in the study by means of TCR repertoire profiling.

CDR1 and CDR2 were assigned from the germline V gene as SQVTM and ANQGSEA. Trimming costs V 1 base and J 8 bases, and their ends lie 17 bases apart. From cysteine to phenylalanine, the CDR3 is 15 amino acids long. Of all the DNA, just the CDR3 is kept, 45 bases in frame from base 1. Libraries were constructed by PCR. Sequencing took place on an Illumina HiSeq 2500. Molecular barcoding was employed in the preparation of TCR libraries, with unique molecular identifiers being used to normalize TCRbeta repertoire quantification. TCRdb trimmed the raw reads at Q25, called clones with MiXCR and kept productive beta chains. Entries that share a CDR3 protein sequence are merged under the most common genes and DNA. In all, the sample holds approximately 640,000 distinct CDR3 sequences, and around 16% of those were seen once. The biggest ten clones account for about 1.1% of the sample. Concerning this clonotype: Its antigen is unknown. No base quality values were provided; no much bigger clone lies one nucleotide off.

Sequencing was performed on PBMCs from the stem cell graft donor, taken from the stem cell graft. The receptor was derived from a human donor who donated a stem cell graft to a child with acute myeloid leukemia. The V and J segments used are TRBV29-1 and TRBJ1-4, and possibly TRBD1, on 5 matching bases. Here the CDR3 is given as CSVEAFDSPREKLFF. The DNA reads TGCAGCGTTGAAGCTTTTGACAGCCCTAGGGAAAAACTGTTTTTT.